A single T cell receptor (beta chain) is shown here with its context. The specificity of this receptor is unknown. The sample holds no much larger clone one base away, and base qualities are not on file. The sample is drawn from a study of technical replicates of blood from a few donors (dated by TCRdb to the late 2010s). The library came from the immunoSEQ multiplex PCR assay. Held by TCRdb, this immuneACCESS table contains in-frame sequences only and omits some clones. Under half of the omission traces to an unresolved V gene where checked; the cause of the rest is unknown. This sample has under 85,000 clones in its table, and around 94% of those were observed once. 0.35% to 0.5% of the sample lies in the top ten. The trim is 8 bases for V and 6 bases for J, with a gap of 11 bases between the germline ends. Measured from the cysteine to the phenylalanine, the CDR3 is 11 residues long. Only CDR3 DNA is held: 33 bases, read in frame from base 1. Looking up the germline V gene (reference sequence) yields CDR1 DFQATT and CDR2 SNEGSKA.

The V and J segments used are TRBV20-1 and TRBJ2-1, with TRBD1 perhaps the D gene, on 6 matching bases. The sequenced sample was T cells isolated from PBMCs. This clonotype originated in a human donor in good health. Here the CDR3 is given as CSPQGFNEQFF. DNA sequence: TGCAGTCCCCAGGGGTTCAATGAGCAGTTCTTC.